This is a list of T cell receptor beta chains from one sample in a study of T cell changes during pregnancy in multiple sclerosis. TCRdb keeps only in-frame clones here, not all; method: immunoSEQ multiplex PCR. This table holds around 24,000 clones, around nine tenths found once. The sample here was CD8+ T cells from peripheral blood mononuclear cells, taken in the first trimester of pregnancy. The receptors stem from a female donor in good health, enrolled as a control in a pregnancy study. Each CDR3 is given with its conserved first and last residue. Each record gives: clone size, V gene, D gene, J gene, CDR3 DNA, CDR3 protein. A D gene is named only where the DNA matches it firmly. Clone size, where shown, is once, few, many, or a class for clones that have expanded.

NA,TRBV5-1,TRBD1,TRBJ2-2,TGCGCCAGCAGCTCCCCGGGACAGGAGAAATACACCGGGGAGCTGTTTTTT,CASSSPGQEKYTGELFF
NA,TRBV6-5,TRBD1,TRBJ1-5,TGTGCCAGCAGACCTCGCCAGGGGGCTTTTCAGCCCCAGCATTTT,CASRPRQGAFQPQHF
NA,TRBV10-3,TRBD2,TRBJ2-3,TGTGCCATCAGTGATCTAGCGGAAAGCACAGATACGCAGTATTTT,CAISDLAESTDTQYF
NA,TRBV7-9,TRBD2,TRBJ2-5,TGTGCCAGCAGCCTCGGACTAGCGGGGGGTCAAGAGACCCAGTACTTC,CASSLGLAGGQETQYF
NA,TRBV29-1,NA,TRBJ2-1,TGCAGCGCTGGAGGGGAGTACTTCGAGCAGTTCTTC,CSAGGEYFEQFF
NA,TRBV15,TRBD1,TRBJ1-6,TGTGCCACCAGCAGATCGGGACAGGGGAATTCACCCCTCCACTTT,CATSRSGQGNSPLHF
NA,TRBV11-2,NA,TRBJ2-7,TGTGCCAGCAGCTTGGGGGGGCCCTACGAGCAGTACTTC,CASSLGGPYEQYF
once,TRBV18,TRBD2,TRBJ2-7,TGTGCCAGCTCACCACGGGGGGGCTCCTACGAGCAGTACTTC,CASSPRGGSYEQYF
NA,TRBV30,TRBD1,TRBJ1-2,TGTGCCTGGAGACTGGGGACAGGATATGGCTACACCTTC,CAWRLGTGYGYTF
NA,TRBV19,NA,TRBJ2-7,TGTGCCAGTAGTCACAACTCCTACGAGCAGTACTTC,CASSHNSYEQYF
NA,TRBV27,NA,TRBJ1-1,TGTGCCGCAAGAAAGAGGGCGAGGAACACTGAAGCTTTCTTT,CAARKRARNTEAFF
NA,TRBV28,NA,TRBJ2-7,TGTGCCAGCAGTTTAAATCTCCTCGTTAGTAGTGCCTACGAGCAGTACTTC,CASSLNLLVSSAYEQYF
NA,TRBV29-1,NA,TRBJ1-2,TGCAGCGTTTTGGCACCTTATGGCTACACCTTC,CSVLAPYGYTF
NA,TRBV11-2,NA,TRBJ2-7,TGTGCCAGCAGCTCCCGTGACGTAGGCGAGCGCGAGCAGTACTTC,CASSSRDVGEREQYF
NA,TRBV4-1,TRBD2,TRBJ2-1,TGCGCCAGCAGCCAAGATTTCAGACTAGCGGGGGGCTTAAGCTCCTACAATGAGCAGTTCTTC,CASSQDFRLAGGLSSYNEQFF
NA,TRBV7-8,NA,TRBJ1-1,TGTGCCAGCAGCCCTCGGGGGGGCCTCGGGGCTGAAGCTTTCTTT,CASSPRGGLGAEAFF
NA,TRBV4-3,NA,TRBJ1-1,TGCGCCAGCAGCCTTGGGTCTAGGCAGAACACTGAAGCTTTCTTT,CASSLGSRQNTEAFF
NA,TRBV27,TRBD2,TRBJ2-3,TGTGCCAGCAGTAAGTTAGCGGGGCCCACAGATACGCAGTATTTT,CASSKLAGPTDTQYF
once,TRBV27,NA,TRBJ2-5,TGTGCCAGCAGTCCACCGGGACACCTCGGAAAGACCCAGTACTTC,CASSPPGHLGKTQYF
few,TRBV6-5,NA,TRBJ1-1,TGTGCCAGCAGTTACTCGACAGAGGGGGGGACTGAAGCTTTCTTT,CASSYSTEGGTEAFF
NA,TRBV28,TRBD1,TRBJ2-3,TGTGCCAGCAGCCGATCTTGGACAGGGGGCACAGATACGCAGTATTTT,CASSRSWTGGTDTQYF
NA,TRBV6-5,NA,TRBJ2-7,TGTGCCAGCAAGGGGGGGCACTTACTTACACAGTACTTC,CASKGGHLLTQYF
NA,TRBV6-6,TRBD1,TRBJ1-3,TGTGCCAGCAGTTACCTGGGACAGGGAAACACCATATATTTT,CASSYLGQGNTIYF
once,TRBV27,TRBD1,TRBJ2-5,TGTGCCAGCAGTTTAGGTGTACTCAGGGGGCAAGGGACCCAGTACTTC,CASSLGVLRGQGTQYF
few,TRBV7-9,NA,TRBJ1-5,TGTGCCAGCAGCTTAGATCGGGAAGTTGGGCAGCCCCAGCATTTT,CASSLDREVGQPQHF
many,TRBV4-3,NA,TRBJ1-2,TGCGCCAGCAGCCAAGATAGCGACAGGTGGGGCTATGGCTACACCTTC,CASSQDSDRWGYGYTF
NA,TRBV27,TRBD2,TRBJ2-7,TGTGCCAGCAGTTTTCTCGCGGGGGGACTAGCGGGAACCTACGAGCAGTACTTC,CASSFLAGGLAGTYEQYF
NA,TRBV7-8,NA,TRBJ1-5,TGTGCCAGCAGCTTAGAAATAGCTGACCATCAGCCCCAGCATTTT,CASSLEIADHQPQHF
NA,TRBV7-9,TRBD1,TRBJ2-7,TGTGCCAGCAGTTCCACGGGACAGGGGACCTACGAGCAGTACTTC,CASSSTGQGTYEQYF
NA,TRBV5-1,TRBD2,TRBJ2-4,TGCGCCAGCAGCTCGGGACTAGCGGGAGGGCGGGACATTCAGTACTTC,CASSSGLAGGRDIQYF
medium-sized,TRBV5-4,TRBD1,TRBJ2-2,TGTGCCAGCAGCCAGGGACAGGCATACACCGGGGAGCTGTTTTTT,CASSQGQAYTGELFF
NA,TRBV27,NA,TRBJ2-1,TGTGCCAGCAGTCCCCTACTAGAAACTGAGCAGTTCTTC,CASSPLLETEQFF
NA,TRBV6-1,TRBD1,TRBJ1-5,TGTGCCAGCACCCACGGACAGGCTAGCAATCAGCCCCAGCATTTT,CASTHGQASNQPQHF
NA,TRBV13,TRBD2,TRBJ2-7,TGTGCCAGCACCGAGGGACTAGCGGGAGCCGAGCAGTACTTC,CASTEGLAGAEQYF
NA,TRBV6-4,TRBD2,TRBJ2-1,TGTGCCAGCAGTGACTCGACCAGCACTAGCGTCAATGAGCAGTTCTTC,CASSDSTSTSVNEQFF
medium-sized,TRBV18,NA,TRBJ2-1,TGTGCCAGCTCACCTACAGGGTATTCCTACAATGAGCAGTTCTTC,CASSPTGYSYNEQFF
NA,TRBV10-2,TRBD1,TRBJ1-2,TGCGCCAGCAGTGAGTCAAGGACAGGGGAAGGCTACACCTTC,CASSESRTGEGYTF
few,TRBV28,NA,TRBJ2-7,TGTGCCAGCATGAGCGGTTCCAACGAGCAGTACTTC,CASMSGSNEQYF
NA,TRBV21-1,NA,TRBJ1-2,TGTGCCAGCAGCAACACAGGGGGTGGCTACACCTTC,CASSNTGGGYTF
NA,TRBV7-9,TRBD2,TRBJ2-7,TGTGCCAGCAGCGTTAGCGGGACAATCTCCTACGAGCAGTACTTC,CASSVSGTISYEQYF
once,TRBV5-6,TRBD1,TRBJ1-1,TGTGCCAGCAGCCCGACAGGGGTAGTGGCTGAAGCTTTCTTT,CASSPTGVVAEAFF
NA,TRBV4-1,TRBD2,TRBJ2-7,TGCGCCAGCAGCCAAGGGGGCCTAGCGGGGGGAAAAATCTCCTACGAGCAGTACTTC,CASSQGGLAGGKISYEQYF
NA,TRBV6-4,TRBD2,TRBJ2-1,TGTGCCAGCAGTGACACTAGCGATTCCTACAATGAGCAGTTCTTC,CASSDTSDSYNEQFF
NA,TRBV4-3,TRBD1,TRBJ2-2,TGCGCCAGCAGCCAAGATAGTACAGGGGCTACCGGGGAGCTGTTTTTT,CASSQDSTGATGELFF
NA,TRBV11-2,NA,TRBJ2-7,TGTGCCAGCAGCTTAGTGGGCAACTCCTACGAGCAGTACTTC,CASSLVGNSYEQYF
NA,TRBV19,NA,TRBJ2-7,TGTGCCAGTAGTCTCTACCAGGGAATTGACGAGCAGTACTTC,CASSLYQGIDEQYF
NA,TRBV19,NA,TRBJ1-2,TGTGCCAGTAGACTCGACGGGTTTTATGGCTACACCTTC,CASRLDGFYGYTF
NA,TRBV19,NA,TRBJ1-5,TGTGCCAGTAGTATAGGAGGCAATCAGCCCCAGCATTTT,CASSIGGNQPQHF
NA,TRBV11-3,NA,TRBJ2-1,TGTGCCAGCAGCTTAGATTTTAGTGAGCAGTTCTTC,CASSLDFSEQFF
NA,TRBV7-9,TRBD1,TRBJ2-2,TGTGCCAGCAGCCCCTACAGGGGAAACACCGGGGAGCTGTTTTTT,CASSPYRGNTGELFF
NA,TRBV6-5,NA,TRBJ1-3,TGTGCCAGCACTCCAACGGACAGCTCTGGAAACACCATATATTTT,CASTPTDSSGNTIYF
NA,TRBV6-4,TRBD1,TRBJ2-1,TGTGCCAGCAGTGACGGGACAGGGATTGAAGAGCAGTTCTTC,CASSDGTGIEEQFF
NA,TRBV7-9,TRBD1,TRBJ2-7,TGTGCCAGCAGCTTGGGGACAGACTCCTACGAGCAGTACTTC,CASSLGTDSYEQYF
once,TRBV27,TRBD1,TRBJ1-2,TGTGCCACCGCCTCGGGACAGTACTATGGCTACACCTTC,CATASGQYYGYTF
NA,TRBV10-1,TRBD1,TRBJ2-7,TGCGCCAGCAGTGAGGGGACAGCTAATACCTACGAGCAGTACTTC,CASSEGTANTYEQYF